This T cell receptor beta chain emerged from a study of beta chain features in type 1 diabetes. CDR1 is MGHDK and CDR2 is SYGVNS in the germline V gene. The J segment lost 5 bases and the V segment lost 1 base, leaving 10 bases of the junction unmatched. This CDR3 spans 18 amino acids. As concerns this clone: What it binds is not known.

Sorted CD4+ subsets: naive, central memory, regulatory, stem cell-like memory (CD45RO/CCR7/CD25/CD127/CD95/CD27 panel). Study-wide points: Within patients, naive, central memory and Treg TCRB repertoires seemed more similar than within healthy donors. All four CD4+ subsets from Type 1 diabetes patients carried moderately but significantly shorter TCRB CDR3s. Possible PCR preference for shorter templates applied equally to patients and controls. Insertions at VDJ junctions were less frequent in type 1 diabetes patients. These patients also deleted more nucleotides at the same junctions.

TCRB transcripts that were expressed got sequenced, as all of the isolated RNA had been reverse transcribed. Repertoires were generated with immunoSEQ multiplex PCR, while TCRdb's copy carries only in-frame clones and drops some. The repertoire holds hundreds of thousands of clones, with around 12% as singletons. The V call is TRBV25-1, the J call TRBJ2-1; TRBD2 agrees at 11 bases. Sequenced material: naive CD4+ T cells from blood. The sequence came from a woman aged 18 to 35 with type 1 diabetes. The CDR3 region is CASSELDTSGSFHNEQFF. The DNA of the CDR3 is TGTGCCAGCAGTGAATTGGATACTAGCGGGAGTTTCCACAATGAGCAGTTCTTC.